This is a list of T cell receptor beta chains from one sample in a study of T cell responses to AZD1222 COVID-19 vaccine. The method was immunoSEQ multiplex PCR; TCRdb's version includes in-frame clones alone and lacks a portion of them. The data show about 67,000 clones, around 84% seen once. This material consisted of peripheral blood, taken on day 0 of AZD1222 vaccination. All receptors derive from an adult in good health. Both conserved end residues are part of each CDR3. A D gene is named only where the DNA matches it firmly.

.	TRBV28	TRBJ1-2	CASSSGLGYTF
.	TRBV28	TRBJ2-7	CASSLWGDGYEQYF
.	TRBV7-9	TRBJ1-5	CASSLGPTQPQHF
TRBD2	TRBV7-9	TRBJ2-7	CASSLGGGGTSGSDEQYF
TRBD2	TRBV19	TRBJ2-1	CASSIGLARYNEQFF
.	TRBV12-3/TRBV12-4	TRBJ1-5	CASRFRGNQPQHF
.	TRBV7-9	TRBJ1-2	CASSPGPTIGYTF
TRBD1	TRBV5-1	TRBJ2-4	CASSLEPTGLGTKNIQYF
.	TRBV7-2	TRBJ1-1	CASSSPQAMNTEAFF
.	TRBV30	TRBJ2-1	CAWSRGGVDYNEQFF
.	TRBV4-3	TRBJ1-5	CASSQVVGLDQPQHF
.	TRBV10-3	TRBJ2-7	CAISETGEGYEQYF
TRBD1	TRBV27	TRBJ2-5	CASSWTGGAETQYF
.	TRBV27	TRBJ2-7	CASSSTGSSYEQYF
TRBD1	TRBV18	TRBJ1-5	CASSPPPDRDNQPQHF
.	TRBV4-2	TRBJ1-2	CASSQKQAGYGYTF
.	TRBV9	TRBJ1-1	CASSTTTGRVEAFF
.	TRBV7-8	TRBJ2-6	CASSLWIRPSSGANVLTF
TRBD2	TRBV28	TRBJ2-5	CASSLASGTGETQYF
TRBD2	TRBV7-2	TRBJ2-3	CASSSRSGGADTQYF
.	TRBV4-3	TRBJ2-5	CASSQDLEETQYF
.	TRBV11-2	TRBJ1-3	CASKKAGNTIYF
.	TRBV6-5	TRBJ2-3	CASRRAGTSTDTQYF